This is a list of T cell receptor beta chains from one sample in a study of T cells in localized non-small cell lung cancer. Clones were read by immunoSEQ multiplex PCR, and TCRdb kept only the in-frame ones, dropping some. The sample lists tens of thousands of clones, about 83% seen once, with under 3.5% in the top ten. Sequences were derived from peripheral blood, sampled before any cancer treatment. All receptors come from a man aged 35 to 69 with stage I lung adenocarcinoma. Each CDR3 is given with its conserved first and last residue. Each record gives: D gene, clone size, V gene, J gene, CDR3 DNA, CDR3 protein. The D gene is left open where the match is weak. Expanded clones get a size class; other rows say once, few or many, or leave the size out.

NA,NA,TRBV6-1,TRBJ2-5,TGTGCCAGCAGGAACGACCACCAAGAGACCCAGTACTTC,CASRNDHQETQYF
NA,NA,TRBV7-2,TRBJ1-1,TGTGCCAGCGGGACCTATGGCGCTGAAGCTTTCTTT,CASGTYGAEAFF
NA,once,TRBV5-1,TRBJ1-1,TGCGCCACCAGATATATGATGAACACTGAAGCTTTCTTT,CATRYMMNTEAFF
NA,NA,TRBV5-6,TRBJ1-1,TGTGCCAGCAGCTTTTGGTCCGCCCGGAACACTGAAGCTTTCTTT,CASSFWSARNTEAFF
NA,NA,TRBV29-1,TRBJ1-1,TGCAGCGTTGAGGTCGCGGGACGACCGAACACTGAAGCTTTCTTT,CSVEVAGRPNTEAFF
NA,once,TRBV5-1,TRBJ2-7,TGCGCCAGCAGCTTGGAAGGCGCTTACGAGCAGTACTTC,CASSLEGAYEQYF
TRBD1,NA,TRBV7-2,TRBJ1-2,TGTGCCAGCAGCTCTGCCCGCGGGACAGGGAATAGTCAGGTCTATGGCTACACCTTC,CASSSARGTGNSQVYGYTF
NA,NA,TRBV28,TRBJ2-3,TGTGCCAGCAGCATGAACAGCGGTCGTACGCAGTATTTT,CASSMNSGRTQYF
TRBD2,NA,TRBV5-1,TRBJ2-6,TGCGCCAGCAGCTTCGGACTAGCCAGGTCTGGGGCCAACGTCCTGACTTTC,CASSFGLARSGANVLTF
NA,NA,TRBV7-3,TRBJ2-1,TGTGCCAGCAGCTTAACGTCAATACCAGACAATGAGCAGTTCTTC,CASSLTSIPDNEQFF
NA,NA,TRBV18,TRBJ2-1,TGTGCCAGCTCACCACCCGGGGACCTTGAGCAGTTCTTC,CASSPPGDLEQFF
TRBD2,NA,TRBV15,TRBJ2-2,TGTGCCACTAGCGGGGGGAACACCGGGGAGCTGTTTTTT,CATSGGNTGELFF
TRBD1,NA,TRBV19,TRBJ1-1,TGTGCCAGTAGTCCTCGGGACAGGGGGCGAGGGGACACTGAAGCTTTCTTT,CASSPRDRGRGDTEAFF
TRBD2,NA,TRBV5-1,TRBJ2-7,TGCGCCAGCAGCTTCTCCCGGACTAGCGGGGGCTACGAGCAGTACTTC,CASSFSRTSGGYEQYF
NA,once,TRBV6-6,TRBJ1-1,TGTGCCAGCAGTTTCGTGGACAGCGGCTACACTGAAGCTTTCTTT,CASSFVDSGYTEAFF
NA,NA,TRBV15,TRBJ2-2,TGTGCCACCAGCGGACTTGGGAGGGGGGGCAAAATATTGAACACCGGGGAGCTGTTTTTT,CATSGLGRGGKILNTGELFF
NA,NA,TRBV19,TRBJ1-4,TGTGCCAGTATGGGGGATGAAAAACTGTTTTTT,CASMGDEKLFF
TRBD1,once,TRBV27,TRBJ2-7,TGTGCCAGCAGTTTAAAGACAGGGGTCGTCGAGCAGTACTTC,CASSLKTGVVEQYF
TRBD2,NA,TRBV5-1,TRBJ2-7,TGCGCCAGCAGCTTGGGAGAGCGGGACGCCTACGAGCAGTACTTC,CASSLGERDAYEQYF
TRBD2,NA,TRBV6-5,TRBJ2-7,TGTGCCAGCGAGAGCCTCGGACTAGCGGTGAGGGAGCAGTACTTC,CASESLGLAVREQYF
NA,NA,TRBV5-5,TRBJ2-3,TGTGCCAGCAGCTTGGATGGTCAGTCAACCACAGATACGCAGTATTTT,CASSLDGQSTTDTQYF
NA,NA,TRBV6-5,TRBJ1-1,TGTGCCAGCAGAAAGGGAACTGAAGCTTTCTTT,CASRKGTEAFF
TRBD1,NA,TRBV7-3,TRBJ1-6,TGTGCCAGCAGCCGACAGGGGGGGAATTCACCCCTCCACTTT,CASSRQGGNSPLHF
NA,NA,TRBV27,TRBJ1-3,TGTGCCAGCACCTCCTTGGGGGACTCTGGAAACACCATATATTTT,CASTSLGDSGNTIYF
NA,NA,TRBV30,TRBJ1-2,TGTGCCTGGAGTGTATTTGGGGTCTACACCTTC,CAWSVFGVYTF
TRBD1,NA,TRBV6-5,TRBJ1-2,TGTGCCAGCAGTACACACAGGGGTGGCTACACCTTC,CASSTHRGGYTF
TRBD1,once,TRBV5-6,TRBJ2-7,TGTGCCAGCAGCCCAGGACAGGGAATCTCCTACGAGCAGTACTTC,CASSPGQGISYEQYF
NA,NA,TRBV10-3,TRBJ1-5,TGTGCCATCAGTATCCTCGGGGGCGCCGATCAGCCCCAGCATTTT,CAISILGGADQPQHF
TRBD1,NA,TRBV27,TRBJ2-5,TGTGCCAGCAGTGGACAGGGTCTGGGTGAGACCCAGTACTTC,CASSGQGLGETQYF
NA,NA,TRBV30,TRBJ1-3,TGTGCCTGGATGGGGGGGGAGGGCTCTGGAAACACCATATATTTT,CAWMGGEGSGNTIYF
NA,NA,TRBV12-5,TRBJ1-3,TGTGCTAGTGGCCCCGAGGGGAGAAACACCATATATTTT,CASGPEGRNTIYF
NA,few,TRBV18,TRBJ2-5,TGTGCCAGCTCACCGTCCGACCGAGGGACCCAGTACTTC,CASSPSDRGTQYF
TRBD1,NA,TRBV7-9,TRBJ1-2,TGTGCCAGCAGCATCCGACAGGGAACGGATGGCTACACCTTC,CASSIRQGTDGYTF
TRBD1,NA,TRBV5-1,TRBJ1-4,TGCGCCAGCAGCCGGGGGACAGGCTTTGGCTTGGTGGAAAAACTGTTTTTT,CASSRGTGFGLVEKLFF
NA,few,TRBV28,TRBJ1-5,TGTGCCAGCAGTACCGGGACCCTTAGCAATCAGCCCCAGCATTTT,CASSTGTLSNQPQHF
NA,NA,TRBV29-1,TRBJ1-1,TGCAGCGTTCAAGCACACCCGAACACTGAAGCTTTCTTT,CSVQAHPNTEAFF
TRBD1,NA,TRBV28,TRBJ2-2,TGTGCCAGCAGGCTAACGACAGGGGCAGCGAACACCGGGGAGCTGTTTTTT,CASRLTTGAANTGELFF
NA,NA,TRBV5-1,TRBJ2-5,TGCGCCAGCATGGTAGGCGGGGCACAAGAGACCCAGTACTTC,CASMVGGAQETQYF
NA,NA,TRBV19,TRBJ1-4,TGTGCCAGTAGCCCCTCTGAAAAACTGTTTTTT,CASSPSEKLFF
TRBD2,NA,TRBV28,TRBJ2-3,TGTGCCAGCAGTTTAGCGGGAGGGCCGACAGATACGCAGTATTTT,CASSLAGGPTDTQYF
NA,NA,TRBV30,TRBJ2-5,TGTGCCTGGAATTTGCGAGGGGGGAAAGAGACCCAGTACTTC,CAWNLRGGKETQYF
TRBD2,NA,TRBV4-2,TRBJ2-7,TGTGCCAGCAGCCAAGAGGAGCGTAGCGGGGTCACCTACGAGCAGTACTTC,CASSQEERSGVTYEQYF